This TCR beta chain was observed in a study of identical twins (dated by TCRdb to 2016 to 2018). With regard to the full study: TCR alpha and beta repertoires from monozygotic twins, unrelated adults of various ages and cord blood were deep-sequenced to test whether fetal clonotypes persist. To rule out contamination, the twin experiments were replicated at different times with different library preparation protocols.

Study-wide findings and limitations: Excess twin sharing in beta out-of-frame sequences was weaker because fewer shared sequences lowered the signal-to-noise ratio. Compared with coincidental sharing between unrelated individuals, out-of-frame TCR alpha sequences shared between twins showed an excess of sequences with low generation probability. In monozygotic twins, recombination models systematically underestimated out-of-frame TCR alpha sharing, but the models matched the sharing seen between unrelated individuals. Abundant cord blood beta clonotypes had fewer insertions, young adult naive repertoires showed a similar but weaker trend, and memory repertoires showed no such trend. Because the same donors could not be followed over many years, the conclusions depended on cross-sectional statistical analysis. Invariant T cells such as MAIT and iNKT could partly confound zero-insertion analyses, although diverse VJ usage argued against such confounding for most clonotypes.

All donors were healthy Caucasians. Three pairs of female monozygotic twins, all aged about 18 to 29 years, were included in the twin cohort. Positive isolation kits from Invitrogen were used to isolate CD4+ and CD8+ T cell populations. This clonotype was seen only a few times. Its antigen is still unknown. No base quality values were provided; no much bigger clone lies one nucleotide off. Receptors were amplified or captured by 5' RACE. Sequencing instrument: Illumina HiSeq 2000. Template switching introduced a universal primer binding site; the final cDNA contained a unique molecular identifier, enabling accurate counting of TCR cDNA molecules. Specific primers in the conserved constant-segment region were used to synthesize first-strand cDNA for TCR alpha and beta chains. To control for contamination, every cDNA library was double barcoded, receiving both a SMART-Mk sample barcode and Illumina barcodes. Two successive PCR steps introduced TruSeq adapter sequences along with Illumina sample barcodes. The Illumina HiSeq platform was used with custom primers to sequence TCR alpha and beta cDNA libraries. As for the authors' bioinformatics: MiGEC was used to process raw reads and extract unique molecular identifiers, and MiXCR was used to find CDR3 positions. For each individual, recombination models were inferred using an EM algorithm with the repgenHMM and IGoR tools. The tcR package in R was used for shared clonotype analysis, with sharing normalized by the product of cloneset sizes. To study raw recombination without the effects of thymic and clonal selection, out-of-frame nonproductive sequences were analyzed. The raw public reads went through TCRdb reprocessing: fastp at Q25, MiXCR clone calling, in-frame beta chains kept. Each record represents a unique CDR3 protein, reported with the most common genes and DNA among its rows. V and J calls and clone size were set by TCRdb, not the authors. Recorded for this sample are roughly 540,000 distinct CDR3 sequences; 22% of them occurred a single time. Around 0.9% of the sample is taken by the ten largest.

The data were also submitted as part of a second study, on T cells expressing NK-cell markers. Reported in the second study: In sorted CD3+CD56+NKG2C+, CD3+CD56+NKG2C- and CD3+CD56-NKG2C+ T-cell subsets from 7 or 8 donors, TCR beta-chain repertoires were profiled. Seven of the eight sequenced donors were HCMV-seropositive and one was HCMV-seronegative. To restrict sorting to alphabetaTCR-expressing T cells, an anti-gammadeltaTCR antibody was added in several experiments. For about 6 donors, the dominant CD3+CD56+NKG2C+ clonotypes were among the top 10 CD8+ clonotypes and accounted for about 1.0-7.0% of CD8+ T cells. Those dominant clonotypes were again the most abundant among CD3+CD56-NKG2C+ cells in a handful of donors, at about 25-60.1%. Whether the expanded NKG2C-expressing T cell clones were specific for HCMV antigens remained unclear. The eight sequenced donors were randomly selected healthy volunteers, three men and five women. HCMV serostatus was determined by detecting HCMV-specific IgG in serum with a commercial ELISA kit. MIGEC was used to demultiplex reads and group reads by UMI, and MiTCR was used to assemble and quantify clonotypes. To remove erroneous sequences, TCR cDNA sequences were retained only when supported by two or more reads. Downstream repertoire analysis used the tcR package, and clonotypes were matched across fractions by CDR3 nucleotide sequence plus V segment. VDJmatch was used to annotate antigen specificity against VDJdb, with one amino acid substitution in CDR3 permitted.

The source material was CD4+ T cells sorted from blood. This receptor was obtained from a woman aged 18 to 35 in good health.

Here is the DNA: TGCAGCGTTGAAGATCCCAGGGAGGGCTACGAGCAGTACTTC. Its coded protein is CSVEDPREGYEQYF. The rearrangement combines TRBV29-1 with TRBJ2-7, with 7 bases in between that match TRBD2. Clipping removes 0 bases from V and 3 bases from J, with 5 as the unmatched junction base count. The CDR3 runs 14 residues from the cysteine to the phenylalanine. Left in the record is the CDR3 DNA by itself, 42 bases read in frame from the first base. CDR1 and CDR2 were assigned from the germline V gene as SQVTM and ANQGSEA.